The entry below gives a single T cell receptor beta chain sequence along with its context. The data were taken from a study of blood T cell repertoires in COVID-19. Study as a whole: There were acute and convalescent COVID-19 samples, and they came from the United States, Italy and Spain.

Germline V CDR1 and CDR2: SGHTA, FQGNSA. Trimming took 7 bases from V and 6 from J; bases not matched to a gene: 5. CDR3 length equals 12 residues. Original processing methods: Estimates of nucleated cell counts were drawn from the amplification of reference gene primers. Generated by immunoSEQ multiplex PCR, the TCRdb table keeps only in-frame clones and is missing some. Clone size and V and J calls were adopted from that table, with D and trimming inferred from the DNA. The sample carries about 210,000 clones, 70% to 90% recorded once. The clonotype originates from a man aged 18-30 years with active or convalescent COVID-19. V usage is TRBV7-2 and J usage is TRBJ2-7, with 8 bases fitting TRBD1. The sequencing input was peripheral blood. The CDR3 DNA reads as TGTGCCAGCAAGGATGACAGGGGCGAGCAGTACTTC. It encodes CASKDDRGEQYF.